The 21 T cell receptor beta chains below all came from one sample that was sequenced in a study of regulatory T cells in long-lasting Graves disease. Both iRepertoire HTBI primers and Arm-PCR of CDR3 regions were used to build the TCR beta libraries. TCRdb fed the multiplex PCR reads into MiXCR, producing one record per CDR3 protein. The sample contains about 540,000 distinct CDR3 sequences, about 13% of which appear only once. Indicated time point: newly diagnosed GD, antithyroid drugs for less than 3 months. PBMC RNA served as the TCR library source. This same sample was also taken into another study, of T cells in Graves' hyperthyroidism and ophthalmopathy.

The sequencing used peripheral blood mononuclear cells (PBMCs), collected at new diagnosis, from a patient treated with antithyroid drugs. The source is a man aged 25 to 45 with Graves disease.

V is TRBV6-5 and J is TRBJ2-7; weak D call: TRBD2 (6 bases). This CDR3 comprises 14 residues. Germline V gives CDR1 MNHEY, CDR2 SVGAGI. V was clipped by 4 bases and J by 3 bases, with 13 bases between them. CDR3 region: CASSSTSQIYEQYF. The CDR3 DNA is TGTGCCAGCAGTTCGACTAGTCAGATCTACGAGCAGTACTTC.

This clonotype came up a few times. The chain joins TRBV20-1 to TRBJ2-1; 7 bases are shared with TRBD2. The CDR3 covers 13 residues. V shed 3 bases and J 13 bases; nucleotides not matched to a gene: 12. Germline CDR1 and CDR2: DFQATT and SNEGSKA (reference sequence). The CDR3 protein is CSASIPGGSGQFF. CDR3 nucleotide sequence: TGCAGTGCTAGTATTCCAGGCGGGAGTGGCCAGTTCTTC.

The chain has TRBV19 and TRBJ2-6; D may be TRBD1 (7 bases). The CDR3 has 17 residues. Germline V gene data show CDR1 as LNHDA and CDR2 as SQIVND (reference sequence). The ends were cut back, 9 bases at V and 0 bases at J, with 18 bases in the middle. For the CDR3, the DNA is TGTGCCAGCCTAGCCGGGGGACAGACCTCTGGGGCCAACGTCCTGACTTTC. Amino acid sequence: CASLAGGQTSGANVLTF.

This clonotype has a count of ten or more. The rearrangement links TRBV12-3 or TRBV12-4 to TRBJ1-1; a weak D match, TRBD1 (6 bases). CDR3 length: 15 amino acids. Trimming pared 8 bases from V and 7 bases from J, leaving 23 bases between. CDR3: CASLWALGGAFEAFF. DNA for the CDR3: TGTGCCAGCTTGTGGGCCCTTGGGGGGGCCTTTGAAGCTTTCTTT.

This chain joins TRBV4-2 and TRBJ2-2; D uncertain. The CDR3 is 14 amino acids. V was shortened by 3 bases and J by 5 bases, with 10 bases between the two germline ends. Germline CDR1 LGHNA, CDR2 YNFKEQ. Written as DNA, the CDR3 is TGTGCCAGCAGCCAGCCTATAGGGACCGGGGAGCTGTTTTTT. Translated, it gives CASSQPIGTGELFF.

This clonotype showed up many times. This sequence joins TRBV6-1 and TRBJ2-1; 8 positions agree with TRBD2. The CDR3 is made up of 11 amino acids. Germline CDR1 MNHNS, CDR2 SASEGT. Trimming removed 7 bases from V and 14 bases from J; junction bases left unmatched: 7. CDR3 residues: CASTSRGGEFF. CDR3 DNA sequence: TGTGCCAGCACCTCCCGGGGGGGCGAGTTCTTC.

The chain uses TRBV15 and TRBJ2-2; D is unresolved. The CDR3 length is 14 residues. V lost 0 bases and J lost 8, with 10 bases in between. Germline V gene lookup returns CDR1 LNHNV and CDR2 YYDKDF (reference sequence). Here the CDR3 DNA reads TGTGCCACCAGCAGAGATCCTAACCGGGGGGAGCTGTTTTTT. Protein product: CATSRDPNRGELFF.

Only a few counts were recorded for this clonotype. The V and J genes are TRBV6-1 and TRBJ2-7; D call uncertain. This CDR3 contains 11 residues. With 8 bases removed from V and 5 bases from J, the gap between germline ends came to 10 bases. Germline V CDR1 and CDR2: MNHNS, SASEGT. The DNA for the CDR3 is TGTGCCAGCGGGCGGCGAGACGAGCAGTACTTC. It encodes CASGRRDEQYF.

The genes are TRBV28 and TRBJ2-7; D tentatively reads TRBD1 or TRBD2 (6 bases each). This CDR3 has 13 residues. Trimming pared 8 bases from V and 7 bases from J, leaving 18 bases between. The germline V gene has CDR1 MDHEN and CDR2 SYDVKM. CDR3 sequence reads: CASHGGFEDEQYF. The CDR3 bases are TGTGCCAGCCACGGGGGCTTCGAGGATGAGCAGTACTTC.

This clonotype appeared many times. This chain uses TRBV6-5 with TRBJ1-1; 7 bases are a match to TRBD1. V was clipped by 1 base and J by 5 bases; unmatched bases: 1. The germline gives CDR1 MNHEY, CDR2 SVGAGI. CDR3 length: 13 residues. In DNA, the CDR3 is TGTGCCAGCAGTTACTTACAGGGGACTGAAGCTTTCTTT. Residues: CASSYLQGTEAFF.

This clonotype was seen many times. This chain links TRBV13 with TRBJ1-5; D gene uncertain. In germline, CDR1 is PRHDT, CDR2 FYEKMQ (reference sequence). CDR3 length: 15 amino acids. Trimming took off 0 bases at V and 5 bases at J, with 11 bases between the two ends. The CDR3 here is CASSLGQDNYQPQHF. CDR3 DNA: TGTGCCAGCAGCTTAGGACAAGACAATTATCAGCCCCAGCATTTT.

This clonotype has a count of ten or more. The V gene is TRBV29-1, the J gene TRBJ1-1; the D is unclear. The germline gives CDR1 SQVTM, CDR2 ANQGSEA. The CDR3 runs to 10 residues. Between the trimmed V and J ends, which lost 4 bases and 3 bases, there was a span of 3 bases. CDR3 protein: CSVGDTEAFF. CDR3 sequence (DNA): TGCAGCGTTGGTGACACTGAAGCTTTCTTT.

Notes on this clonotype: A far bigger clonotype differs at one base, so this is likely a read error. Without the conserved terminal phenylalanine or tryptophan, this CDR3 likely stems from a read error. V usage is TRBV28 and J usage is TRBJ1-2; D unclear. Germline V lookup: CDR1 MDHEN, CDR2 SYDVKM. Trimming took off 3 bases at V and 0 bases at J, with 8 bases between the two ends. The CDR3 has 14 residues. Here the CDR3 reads CASSFAGPNYGYTV. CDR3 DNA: TGTGCCAGCAGTTTCGCCGGACCTAACTATGGCTACACCGTC.

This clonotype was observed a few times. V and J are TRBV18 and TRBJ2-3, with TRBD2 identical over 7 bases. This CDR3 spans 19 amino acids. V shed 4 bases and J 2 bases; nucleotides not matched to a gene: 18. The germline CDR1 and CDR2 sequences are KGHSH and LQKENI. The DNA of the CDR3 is TGTGCCAGCTCACGGGGGTCGAGCGGGGCACCACGACTCACAGATACGCAGTATTTT. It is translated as CASSRGSSGAPRLTDTQYF.

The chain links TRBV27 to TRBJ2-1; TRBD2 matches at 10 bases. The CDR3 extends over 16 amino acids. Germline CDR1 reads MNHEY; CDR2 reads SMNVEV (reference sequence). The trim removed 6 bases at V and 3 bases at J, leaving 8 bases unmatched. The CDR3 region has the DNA TGTGCCAGCAGCTCCGGACTAGCGGTAATCTACAATGAGCAGTTCTTC. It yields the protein CASSSGLAVIYNEQFF.

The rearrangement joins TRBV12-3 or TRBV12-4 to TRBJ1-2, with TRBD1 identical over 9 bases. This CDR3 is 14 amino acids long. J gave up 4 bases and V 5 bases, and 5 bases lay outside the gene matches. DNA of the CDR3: TGTGCCAGCAGTACAGGGGGCCTCGGCTATGGCTACACCTTC. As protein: CASSTGGLGYGYTF.

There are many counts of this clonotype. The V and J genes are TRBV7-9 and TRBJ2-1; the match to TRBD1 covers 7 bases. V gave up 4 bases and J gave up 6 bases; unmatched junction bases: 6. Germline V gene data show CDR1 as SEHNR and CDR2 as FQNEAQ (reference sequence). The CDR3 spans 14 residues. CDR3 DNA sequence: TGTGCCAGCAGCTATTCGACAGGGCCCAATGAGCAGTTCTTC. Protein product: CASSYSTGPNEQFF. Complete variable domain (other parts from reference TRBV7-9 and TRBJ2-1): DTGVSQNPRHKITKRGQNVTFRCDPISEHNRLYWYRQTLGQGPEFLTYFQNEAQLEKSRLLSDRFSAERPKGSFSTLEIQRTEQGDSAMYLCASSYSTGPNEQFFGPGTRLTVL.

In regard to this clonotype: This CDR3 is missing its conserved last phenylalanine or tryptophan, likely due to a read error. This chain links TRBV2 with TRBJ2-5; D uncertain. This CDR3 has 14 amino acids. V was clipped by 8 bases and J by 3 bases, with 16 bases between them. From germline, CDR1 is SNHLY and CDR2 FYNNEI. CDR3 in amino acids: CASSPPVAEETQYS. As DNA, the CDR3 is TGTGCCAGCTCACCACCTGTGGCGGAAGAGACCCAGTACTCC.

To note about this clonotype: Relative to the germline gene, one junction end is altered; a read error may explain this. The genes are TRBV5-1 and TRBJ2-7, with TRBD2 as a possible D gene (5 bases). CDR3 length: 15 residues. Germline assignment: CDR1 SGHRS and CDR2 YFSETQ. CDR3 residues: CASSPEAASSYEEYF. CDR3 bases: TGCGCCAGCAGCCCCGAGGCTGCTAGCTCCTACGAGGAGTACTTC.

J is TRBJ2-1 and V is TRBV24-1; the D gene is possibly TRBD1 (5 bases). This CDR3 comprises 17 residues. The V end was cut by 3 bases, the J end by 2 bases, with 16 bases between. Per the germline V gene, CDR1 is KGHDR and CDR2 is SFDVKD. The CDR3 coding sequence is TGTGCCACCAGTGATCCCGACAGTTCTCTACCCTACAATGAGCAGTTCTTC. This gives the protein CATSDPDSSLPYNEQFF.

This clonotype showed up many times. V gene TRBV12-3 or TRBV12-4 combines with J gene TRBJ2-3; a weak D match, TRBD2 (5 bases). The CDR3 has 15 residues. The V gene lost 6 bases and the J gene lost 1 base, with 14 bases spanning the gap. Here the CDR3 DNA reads TGTGCCAGCAGCCCTCCAGAGCGGCGCACAGATACGCAGTATTTT. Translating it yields CASSPPERRTDTQYF.